The sequence of this TCR beta chain was determined in a study of CD8 T cell repertoires and HIV-1 epitope variants (dated by TCRdb to 2020 to 2022). About the full investigation: T cells were stimulated in separate culture wells with each of twenty-five peptides representing autologous and known Gag and Nef epitope variants. The control conditions were a CMV, EBV and flu peptide pool, the Ebola AY9 epitope as a negative control, and a well with no peptide. The epitopes tested were three Gag epitope families plus Nef HW9 and YT9. T cells were enriched using the EasySep Human T Cell Enrichment Kit and were co-cultured with equal numbers of autologous T cell-negative cells serving as antigen-presenting cells. Cultures were maintained for approximately nine days in IMDM with gentamicin, and half-media changes adding IL-2, IL-7 and IL-15 were performed on days 3 and 7. An aliquot of 1M T cells was saved as an uncultured baseline condition, separate from the approximately 80 T cell cultures. A total of over 65 T cell cultures were run, with each culture condition done in triplicate except for one peptide, which was done in duplicate. Overall results and qualifications from the work: The study identified about 10 antigen-specific TCR beta clonotypes, over 5 of which appeared to be cross-reactive for autologous or known escape epitope variants. The assay could identify only TCR beta chains and pointed to proliferation in response to antigen, not to T cell function or cytokine profile. Five clonotypes recognized the Nef KF9 family and one clonotype recognized the HW9 family, while no responses to the TAALDMSHF plasma variant were seen.

The EasySep Human CD8+ T Cell Enrichment Kit was used on day 10 to isolate CD8+ T cells from every culture. The immunoSEQ platform was used to sequence TCR beta CDR3 regions at survey depth. The QIAamp DNA micro kit was used to extract genomic DNA from every cultured and uncultured CD8+ T cell population. Per the source publication's procedure: Samples with under 5,000 productive reads were excluded, and this exclusion removed about 6.5% of the 75 HIV peptide-stimulated cultures. Sequences were trimmed to CDR3 by a MANAFEST web app, and nonproductive sequences, CDR3s under 5 amino acids, and sequences not starting with C or ending with F/W were removed. Clonotypes were classified as antigen-specific only if expansion was observed in at least 2 of 3 replicates versus the no-peptide control at FDR 0.01, only within one epitope family. A specific clonotype also had to show a frequency at least fivefold higher than in wells stimulated with peptides from other epitope families. TCRdb took over this immuneACCESS table, retaining in-frame rearrangements with V and J assigned. Such tables are incomplete; in checked studies, under half of the missing clones stem from an unresolved V gene, and the remainder is unexplained. The D gene and trimming were derived from the DNA, and the V and J assignments and clone size from that table. Here the sample has about 2,900 clones; almost 75% occur a single time. Approximately 40% of the sample lies in the top ten.

Note on this clone: Its antigen remains unidentified. It has no much larger one-base neighbor in the sample; base qualities were not kept.

The germline V gene encodes CDR1 SGHVS and CDR2 FQNEAQ. The germline ends are 12 bases apart after V is trimmed by 4 bases and J by 5 bases. From cysteine to phenylalanine, the CDR3 is 13 amino acids long. Just the 39-base CDR3 DNA is kept, in frame starting at base 1. This clonotype originated in a male donor with HIV. The rearrangement combines TRBV7-8 with TRBJ2-7, with TRBD2 perhaps the D gene, on 6 matching bases. The source material was cultured CD8+ T cells derived from PBMCs. The sequenced DNA is TGTGCCAGCAGCTCCGGGACGGGGGACGAGCAGTACTTC. This gives the protein CASSSGTGDEQYF.